This T cell receptor (beta chain) comes out of a study of T cell responses to AZD1222 COVID-19 vaccine. With regard to this clone: Other DNA sequences within the sample encode an identical CDR3.

Method: immunoSEQ multiplex PCR; TCRdb's copy keeps in-frame clones and lacks some. The profile shows 100,000 to 150,000 clones, around 94% of them singletons. The V end lost 4 bases, the J end lost 2 bases, and 9 bases lay between the germline ends. This CDR3 region has 15 residues. Germline CDR1 is MNHEY and CDR2 is SVGAGI. This TCR was recovered from an adult in good health. The material sequenced was peripheral blood, taken on day 0 of AZD1222 vaccination. This rearrangement joins TRBV6-5 to TRBJ1-6, with a weak D call TRBD1 (6 bases). The CDR3 DNA follows: TGTGCCAGCAGTTCCGGACAGACCTATAATTCACCCCTCCACTTT. It encodes CASSSGQTYNSPLHF.